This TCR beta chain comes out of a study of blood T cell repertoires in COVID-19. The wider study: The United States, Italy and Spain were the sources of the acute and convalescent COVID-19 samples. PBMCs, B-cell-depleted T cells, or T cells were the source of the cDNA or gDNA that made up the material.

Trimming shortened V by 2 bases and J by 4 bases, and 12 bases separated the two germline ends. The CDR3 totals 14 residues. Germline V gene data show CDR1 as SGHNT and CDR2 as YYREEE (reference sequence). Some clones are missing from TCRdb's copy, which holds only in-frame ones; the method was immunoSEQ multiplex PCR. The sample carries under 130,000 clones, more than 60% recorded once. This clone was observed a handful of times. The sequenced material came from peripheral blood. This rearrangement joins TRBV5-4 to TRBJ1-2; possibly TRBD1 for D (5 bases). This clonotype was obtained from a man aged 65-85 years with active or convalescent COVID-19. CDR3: CASSFEGRGYGYTF. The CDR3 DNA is TGTGCCAGCAGCTTTGAAGGGAGGGGCTATGGCTACACCTTC.